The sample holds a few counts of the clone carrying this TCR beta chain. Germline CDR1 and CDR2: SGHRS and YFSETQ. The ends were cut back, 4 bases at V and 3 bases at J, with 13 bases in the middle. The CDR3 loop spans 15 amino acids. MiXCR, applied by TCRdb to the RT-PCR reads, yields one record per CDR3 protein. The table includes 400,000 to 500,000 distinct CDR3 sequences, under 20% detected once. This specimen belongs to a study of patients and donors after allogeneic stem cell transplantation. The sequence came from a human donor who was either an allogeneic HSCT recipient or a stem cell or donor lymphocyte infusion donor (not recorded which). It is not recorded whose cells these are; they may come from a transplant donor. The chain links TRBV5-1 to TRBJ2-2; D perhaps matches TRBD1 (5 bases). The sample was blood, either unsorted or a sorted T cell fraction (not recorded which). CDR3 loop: CASSRRRGDTGELFF. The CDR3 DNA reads TGCGCCAGCAGCCGGAGAAGGGGCGACACCGGGGAGCTGTTTTTT.